A single sample is the source of the 30 T cell receptor beta chains below, sequenced in a study of metastatic and nonmetastatic thyroid tumors. With MiXCR, TCRdb called clones anew from the PCR reads. The table lists 50,000 or so clones, under 25% of them singletons. Each patient came to thyroid surgery without any prior treatment (of any kind). Material: blood. The receptors derive from a male donor with papillary thyroid cancer or a benign thyroid nodule (not recorded which). Some clones in this sample may be carry-over from other donors' samples.

The sample holds many counts of this clone. The V call is TRBV20-1, the J call TRBJ2-1; D possibly matches TRBD1 or TRBD2 (5 bases each). From germline, CDR1 is DFQATT and CDR2 SNEGSKA (reference sequence). The CDR3 spans 14 residues. The V end lost 5 bases, the J end lost 3 bases, and 14 bases lay between the germline ends. The CDR3 coding sequence is TGCAGTGCTCACCTGGGGGACCGCTACAATGAGCAGTTCTTC. This translates into CSAHLGDRYNEQFF.

This clone was counted many times. V is TRBV5-1 and J is TRBJ1-2; D remains unclear. The V end lost 0 bases, the J end lost 4 bases, and 10 bases lay between the germline ends. This CDR3 spans 14 amino acids. CDR1 is SGHRS and CDR2 is YFSETQ in the germline V gene. The CDR3 DNA sequence: TGCGCCAGCAGCTTGGGGGAGCCGACCTATGGCTACACCTTC. Translated, it gives CASSLGEPTYGYTF.

The chain employs TRBV5-1 and TRBJ1-1; D uncertain. Trimming cost V 5 bases and J 1 base, with 9 bases left between them. This CDR3 contains 13 residues. Germline lookup yields CDR1 SGHRS and CDR2 YFSETQ. In nucleotides, the CDR3 is TGCGCCAGCAGGAAGGACCCGAACACTGAAGCTTTCTTT. Translated: CASRKDPNTEAFF.

V is TRBV11-3 and J is TRBJ2-4, with 10 bases aligning to TRBD2. The V segment lost 5 bases and the J segment 7 bases; nucleotides outside the gene matches: 5. Germline V gene sequence: CDR1 SGHNT, CDR2 YENEEA. This CDR3 comprises 14 residues. The DNA of the CDR3 is TGTGCCAGCAGCCCCACTAGCGGGATTAACATTCAGTACTTC. It yields the protein CASSPTSGINIQYF.

This clone was counted ten times or more. This chain connects TRBV2 to TRBJ1-1; TRBD1 matches 7 bases. The ends lost 10 bases at V and 5 bases at J; junction bases unmatched: 10. This CDR3 is built from 13 residues. CDR1 is SNHLY, CDR2 FYNNEI, per germline. The CDR3 DNA follows: TGTGCCAACCAGTTTACAGGGGAAACTGAAGCTTTCTTT. Its translation is CANQFTGETEAFF.

The J gene is TRBJ1-6, the V gene TRBV5-8; D is unclear. The V end was cut by 2 bases, the J end by 7 bases, with 10 bases between. Germline loops: CDR1 SGHTS, CDR2 YDEGEE. This CDR3 has 14 residues. This chain's CDR3 is CASSLRGRNSPLHF. Written as DNA, the CDR3 is TGTGCCAGCAGCTTAAGAGGGAGGAATTCACCCCTCCACTTT.

V usage is TRBV18 and J usage is TRBJ2-2; TRBD1 matches at 9 bases. The CDR3 spans 16 residues. Germline CDR1 KGHSH, CDR2 LQKENI. Trimming removed 0 bases from V and 5 bases from J; junction bases left unmatched: 4. The CDR3 nucleotides are TGTGCCAGCTCACCACCCCGACAGGGGGGAACCGGGGAGCTGTTTTTT. It yields the protein CASSPPRQGGTGELFF.

This chain links TRBV6-5 with TRBJ2-7; D is unclear. This CDR3 has 14 residues. Germline values: CDR1 MNHEY, CDR2 SVGAGI. Trimming stripped 0 bases from V and 4 bases from J, with 10 bases between. The CDR3 sequence is CASSYSPGEYEQYF. The CDR3 nucleotides are TGTGCCAGCAGTTACTCGCCAGGTGAATACGAGCAGTACTTC.

The chain employs TRBV20-1 and TRBJ1-5; a weak D match, TRBD1 (5 bases). The V gene's germline CDR1 is DFQATT and CDR2 SNEGSKA (reference sequence). Deletions cut 3 bases from V and 3 bases from J, with 9 bases between. The CDR3 extends over 13 amino acids. As DNA, the CDR3 is TGCAGTGCTAGTCCGGACACCAATCAGCCCCAGCATTTT. Translation gives CSASPDTNQPQHF.

Relative to its sample, this clone is medium-sized. V usage is TRBV30 and J usage is TRBJ2-3; 12 positions agree with TRBD2. CDR1 and CDR2 (germline): GTSNPN, SVGIG (reference sequence). J lost 4 bases, V lost 1 base, and 6 bases had no gene match. This CDR3 is 16 amino acids long. CDR3 region: CAWSGLLAGGADTQYF. For the CDR3, the DNA is TGTGCCTGGAGTGGATTACTAGCGGGAGGAGCAGATACGCAGTATTTT.

This clone occurred many times. The rearrangement uses TRBV5-1 and TRBJ1-4; D is possibly TRBD1 (6 bases). The germline V and J ends were trimmed by 5 bases and 6 bases, with 14 bases remaining between them. The CDR3 sequence is 14 residues long. Germline values: CDR1 SGHRS, CDR2 YFSETQ. The CDR3 region has the DNA TGCGCCAGCAGGGGGGGGACATCCGATGAAAAACTGTTTTTT. Amino acid sequence: CASRGGTSDEKLFF.

This sequence joins TRBV28 and TRBJ2-5, with D perhaps TRBD2 (6 bases). CDR3 length: 19 amino acids. Trimming took 1 base from V and 1 from J, leaving 22 bases between them. CDR1 is MDHEN and CDR2 is SYDVKM in the germline V gene. Here the CDR3 DNA reads TGTGCCAGCAGTTTATTATGGATCGGGAGTCTGTCGGTCCAAGAGACCCAGTACTTC. Its protein product is CASSLLWIGSLSVQETQYF.

The sample holds a few counts of this clone. The chain has TRBV27 and TRBJ2-2; D ambiguous. CDR3 length equals 14 residues. The V and J ends lost 7 bases and 3 bases respectively, with 12 bases between them. CDR1 and CDR2 from the germline V gene are MNHEY and SMNVEV (reference sequence). CDR3 residues: CASILVRYTGELFF. The DNA of the CDR3 is TGTGCCAGCATTCTAGTCCGGTACACCGGGGAGCTGTTTTTT.

This clone was seen many times. It may be a read error: a sequence one base away is much more abundant. This sequence joins TRBV7-3 and TRBJ2-3; the D is unclear. With the DNA end fitting TRBJ1-5 better, the J assignment may be wrong. CDR1 is SGHTA, CDR2 FQGTGA, per germline. This CDR3 comprises 14 residues. DNA for the CDR3: TGTGCCAGCAGCTTATCAGCGGTTACAGATACGCAGCATTTT. Its translation is CASSLSAVTDTQHF.

The CDR3 loop is CSARDVGTSYGYTF. DNA of the CDR3: TGCAGTGCTAGAGACGTCGGCACCTCCTATGGCTACACCTTC. This chain uses TRBV20-1 with TRBJ1-2; D is ambiguous. Germline V gene sequence: CDR1 DFQATT, CDR2 SNEGSKA (reference sequence). The CDR3 sequence is 14 residues long. V dropped 0 bases and J dropped 4 bases, with 12 bases sitting between them.

V and J are TRBV5-1 and TRBJ1-2; TRBD1 aligns across 7 bases. The V gene's germline CDR1 is SGHRS and CDR2 YFSETQ. With V trimmed by 4 bases and J by 7 bases, 7 bases remained unmatched. CDR3 length: 13 amino acids. The CDR3 spells CASSRRQGGGYTF. CDR3 sequence (DNA): TGCGCCAGCAGCCGCAGACAGGGCGGTGGCTACACCTTC.

This clone has just a few counts. The chain is built from TRBV28 and TRBJ1-2; 9 bases agree with TRBD1. V lost 8 bases, J lost 3 bases, and 4 bases stayed unmatched. The CDR3 contains 13 residues. Germline V gene lookup returns CDR1 MDHEN and CDR2 SYDVKM. CDR3 in amino acids: CASDRGDHYGYTF. CDR3 nucleotides: TGTGCCAGCGACAGGGGGGATCACTATGGCTACACCTTC.

V and J are TRBV2 and TRBJ2-7, with D perhaps matching TRBD1 (6 bases). V lost 6 bases and J lost 2, with 11 bases in between. There are 13 residues in the CDR3. Germline-derived CDR1 and CDR2 are SNHLY and FYNNEI. The DNA for the CDR3 is TGTGCCAGCAGGCAGGGGCCGGCCTACGAGCAGTACTTC. It encodes CASRQGPAYEQYF. Together with reference TRBV2 and TRBJ2-7, the CDR3 gives the full variable domain: EPEVTQTPSHQVTQMGQEVILRCVPISNHLYFYWYRQILGQKVEFLVSFYNNEISEKSEIFDDQFSVERPDGSNFTLKIRSTKLEDSAMYFCASRQGPAYEQYFGPGTRLTVT.

This clone was recorded at least ten times. The chain joins TRBV20-1 to TRBJ2-1; 10 positions agree with TRBD2. This CDR3 contains 16 residues. After removal of 1 base from V and 7 bases from J, the junction contained 10 bases not matched to a gene. Germline CDR1 and CDR2: DFQATT and SNEGSKA (reference sequence). CDR3 nucleotide sequence: TGCAGTGCTAGAGGGTGGTCTAGCGGGAGTAGAAATGAGCAGTTCTTC. Translation: CSARGWSSGSRNEQFF.

This clone was observed many times. The CDR3 sequence is CSARAPQGHYEQYF. The DNA for the CDR3 is TGCAGTGCTAGGGCCCCACAGGGTCACTACGAGCAGTACTTC. The V call is TRBV20-1, the J call TRBJ2-7, with D tentatively TRBD1 (6 bases). The CDR3 is 14 residues long. The germline V and J ends were trimmed by 3 bases and 3 bases, with 15 bases remaining between them. From germline, CDR1 is DFQATT and CDR2 SNEGSKA (reference sequence).

The chain uses TRBV20-1 and TRBJ2-7; TRBD2 matches at 7 bases. This CDR3 is built from 13 residues. Germline lookup yields CDR1 DFQATT and CDR2 SNEGSKA (reference sequence). J lost 7 bases, V lost 4 bases, and 10 bases had no gene match. For the CDR3, the DNA is TGCAGTGCTATACCTCCGGGACTATCGGAGCAGTACTTC. It translates to CSAIPPGLSEQYF.

At least ten counts were recorded for this clone. This chain joins TRBV14 and TRBJ2-3; D is perhaps TRBD1 (6 bases). Germline V gives CDR1 SGHDN, CDR2 FVKESK. V was shortened by 4 bases and J by 4 bases, with 15 bases between the two germline ends. The CDR3 is 15 residues long. The CDR3 sequence is CASSLFDRFPDTQYF. In DNA, the CDR3 is TGTGCCAGCAGCCTATTTGACAGGTTCCCAGATACGCAGTATTTT.

The chain carries TRBV11-1 and TRBJ1-3; the D gene is possibly TRBD1 (5 bases). The CDR3 consists of 16 residues. CDR1 is SGHAT and CDR2 is FQDESV in the germline V gene (reference sequence). Trimming cost V 4 bases and J 0 bases, with 13 bases left between them. The DNA of the CDR3 is TGTGCCAGCAGCTCATCCGGGACCCACTCTGGAAACACCATATATTTT. Translating gives CASSSSGTHSGNTIYF. The entire variable domain, with the rest obtained from reference TRBV11-1 and TRBJ1-3, is as follows: EAEVAQSPRYKITEKSQAVAFWCDPISGHATLYWYRQILGQGPELLVQFQDESVVDDSQLPKDRFSAERLKGVDSTLKIQPAELGDSAMYLCASSSSGTHSGNTIYFGEGSWLTVV.

The table lists this clone with many counts. The chain uses TRBV6-1 and TRBJ2-5; D possibly corresponds to TRBD2 (6 bases). V was shortened by 6 bases and J by 5 bases, with 13 bases between the two germline ends. The CDR3 totals 13 residues. Germline V gene sequence: CDR1 MNHNS, CDR2 SASEGT. The CDR3 bases are TGTGCCAGCAGGTCAAGTGGGGGGGAGACCCAGTACTTC. Translation: CASRSSGGETQYF.

This rearrangement joins TRBV19 to TRBJ1-1; D unresolved. V lost 5 bases and J lost 5, with 18 bases in between. The CDR3 has 15 amino acids. Germline CDR1 reads LNHDA; CDR2 reads SQIVND (reference sequence). The CDR3 coding sequence is TGTGCCAGTAGTCTCCGGGCAGGTCCTAATACTGAAGCTTTCTTT. It is translated as CASSLRAGPNTEAFF. The complete variable domain, with remaining parts taken from reference TRBV19 and TRBJ1-1, reads DGGITQSPKYLFRKEGQNVTLSCEQNLNHDAMYWYRQDPGQGLRLIYYSQIVNDFQKGDIAEGYSVSREKKESFPLTVTSAQKNPTAFYLCASSLRAGPNTEAFFGQGTRLTVV.

V and J are TRBV7-2 and TRBJ2-7; 9 bases are shared with TRBD2. The junction had 5 bases not matched to a gene; V was cut back by 3 bases and J by 5 bases. This CDR3 region has 14 residues. In germline, CDR1 is SGHTA, CDR2 FQGNSA. CDR3 sequence: CASSLGTSLHEQYF. Here the CDR3 DNA reads TGTGCCAGCAGCTTGGGGACTAGCCTCCACGAGCAGTACTTC.

This clone came up a few times. V and J are TRBV12-3 or TRBV12-4 and TRBJ2-7; no definite D call. The CDR3 is made up of 14 amino acids. Trimming left V 4 bases short and J 1 base short, with 11 bases between. In DNA, the CDR3 is TGTGCCAGCAGTTCCAGTGGCTTTTCCTACGAGCAGTACTTC. Encoded protein: CASSSSGFSYEQYF.

This clone was picked up many times. In DNA form, the CDR3 reads TGTGCCAGCAGCCAAGTAAATCAGCCCCAGCATTTT. Its protein is CASSQVNQPQHF. The chain couples TRBV14 to TRBJ1-5; D is unresolved. Germline CDR1 reads SGHDN; CDR2 reads FVKESK. The CDR3 runs to 12 residues. Between the trimmed V and J ends, which lost 1 base and 4 bases, there was a span of 2 bases.

The rearrangement uses TRBV9 and TRBJ2-7; D possibly corresponds to TRBD1 (5 bases). The V end lost 2 bases, the J end lost 4 bases, and 19 bases lay between the germline ends. This CDR3 is built from 16 residues. Germline assignment: CDR1 SGDLS and CDR2 YYNGEE. The chain's CDR3 is CASSVSPTVLVYEQYF. CDR3 nucleotides: TGTGCCAGCAGCGTCTCCCCGACAGTTTTGGTATACGAGCAGTACTTC.

This clone was counted many times. Written as DNA, the CDR3 is TGCAGCGTCCGGGAGGGGGGGAGGTCTGGAAACACCATATATTTT. Translating gives CSVREGGRSGNTIYF. The genes are TRBV29-1 and TRBJ1-3, with D possibly matching TRBD1 (6 bases). The CDR3 is 15 amino acids. V shed 6 bases and J shed 1 base, with 16 bases lying between them. CDR1 and CDR2 (germline): SQVTM, ANQGSEA.